The 27 T cell receptor beta chains in this list originate from one sample, sequenced in a study of T cells in Graves' hyperthyroidism and ophthalmopathy (dated by TCRdb to about 2019). To prepare the library, multiplex PCR was applied. Sequencing was performed on an Illumina HiSeq 2000. Amplification of TCR beta CDR3 regions was carried out from RNA transcripts. The first round of RT-PCR for the TCR CDR3 was performed with the HTBI primer set and the Qiagen OneStep RT-PCR kit. TCRdb reworked the public reads: Q25 trimming with fastp, MiXCR clone assembly, productive beta chains retained. When rows share a CDR3 protein, they turn into one entry using the most common DNA and genes. Here the sample has about 840,000 distinct CDR3 sequences; 38% occur a single time. Jointly, the top ten make up more than 7% of the sample. Material: blood. Receptor source: a young man with Graves' hyperthyroidism.

A word on this clonotype: An end of the junction differs from the germline gene, which may be a read error. V usage is TRBV7-2 and J usage is TRBJ2-2; D not certain. Germline assignment: CDR1 SGHTA and CDR2 FQGNSA. The CDR3 is 15 residues long. In DNA form, the CDR3 reads TGCGCCAGCAGCCTTGCCAGGTGGAACACCGGGGAGCTGTTTTTT. It translates to CASSLARWNTGELFF.

The sample holds a few counts of this clonotype. The rearrangement links TRBV2 to TRBJ1-2; maybe TRBD1 (6 bases). CDR3 length equals 17 residues. Per the germline V gene, CDR1 is SNHLY and CDR2 is FYNNEI. Trimming removed 6 bases at V and 5 bases at J, with 25 bases between. The CDR3 region has the DNA TGTGCCAGCAGGTCCTCTCCTTCAGGGGACTTGGGTTATGGCTACACCTTC. Amino acid sequence: CASRSSPSGDLGYGYTF.

This clonotype has only a few counts. At one boundary the junction diverges from the germline segment, which might be a read error. V is TRBV7-6 and J is TRBJ2-7, with 9 bases lining up with TRBD2. This CDR3 is built from 17 residues. Germline V gene sequence: CDR1 SGHVS, CDR2 FNYEAQ. CDR3 loop: CASSLDPWTSEGYEQYF. In DNA, the CDR3 is TGTGCCAGCAGTTTAGACCCCTGGACTAGCGAGGGCTACGAGCAGTACTTC.

At least ten counts were recorded for this clonotype. The rearrangement links TRBV20-1 to TRBJ2-5; 8 positions agree with TRBD2. This CDR3 is built from 13 residues. Unmatched junction bases numbered 4, after V lost 2 bases and J lost 5 bases. The germline V gene encodes CDR1 DFQATT and CDR2 SNEGSKA (reference sequence). CDR3: CSARIAGWETQYF. CDR3 bases: TGCAGTGCTAGAATAGCGGGGTGGGAGACCCAGTACTTC.

The chain carries TRBV6-5 and TRBJ2-2, with D tentatively TRBD2 (5 bases). Trimming took 5 bases from V and 8 from J, leaving 15 bases between them. Germline CDR1 and CDR2: MNHEY and SVGAGI. The CDR3 sequence is 14 residues long. CDR3 region: CASSPRGGQGELFF. In DNA, the CDR3 is TGTGCCAGCAGTCCCCGTGGAGGTCAAGGGGAGCTGTTTTTT.

The sample holds many counts of this clonotype. The J gene is TRBJ1-2, the V gene TRBV25-1; no clear D gene. Between the trimmed V and J ends, which lost 2 bases and 1 base, there was a span of 5 bases. Germline CDR1 MGHDK, CDR2 SYGVNS. This CDR3 is 13 amino acids long. The CDR3 DNA sequence: TGTGCCAGCAGTGAAAAGGTTAACTATGGCTACACCTTC. Translation: CASSEKVNYGYTF.

This clonotype occurred a few times. The genes are TRBV5-1 and TRBJ1-1; a possible D gene is TRBD1 (6 bases). V dropped 0 bases and J dropped 4 bases, with 13 bases sitting between them. Per the germline V gene, CDR1 is SGHRS and CDR2 is YFSETQ. The CDR3 is 15 amino acids. CDR3 sequence (DNA): TGCGCCAGCAGCTTGGATCCGGGGGCGGGCACTGAAGCTTTCTTT. It yields the protein CASSLDPGAGTEAFF.

V gene TRBV6-5 combines with J gene TRBJ2-7; TRBD1 matches 7 bases. V dropped 6 bases and J dropped 7; count of bases not matched to a gene: 12. The CDR3 covers 14 residues. In germline, CDR1 is MNHEY, CDR2 SVGAGI. The CDR3 here is CASSSRDRDREQYF. Written as DNA, the CDR3 is TGTGCCAGCAGCAGCCGGGACAGAGATCGAGAGCAGTACTTC.

This clonotype was observed at least ten times. The chain has TRBV10-3 and TRBJ2-7; possibly TRBD2 for D (5 bases). V was pared by 10 bases and J by 0 bases, with 13 bases between. CDR1 is ENHRY and CDR2 is SYGVKD in the germline V gene. CDR3 length equals 13 residues. CDR3 sequence: CATSEETSYEQYF. The CDR3 coding sequence is TGTGCCACCTCGGAGGAGACCTCCTACGAGCAGTACTTC.

Ten or more counts support this clonotype. The V call is TRBV5-5, the J call TRBJ2-7; no definite D call. Between the trimmed V and J ends, which lost 0 bases and 3 bases, there was a span of 7 bases. Germline CDR1 SGHKS, CDR2 YYEKEE (reference sequence). The CDR3 spans 13 residues. The CDR3 DNA reads TGTGCCAGCAGCTTGGTCCTTAGCTACGAGCAGTACTTC. Encoded protein: CASSLVLSYEQYF.

This clonotype was seen repeatedly, ten times or more. Germline and junction disagree at one end, which may indicate a read error. The V call is TRBV5-1, the J call TRBJ1-6; D not certain. This CDR3 is 13 amino acids long. The germline CDR1 and CDR2 sequences are SGHRS and YFSETQ. The CDR3 is CASSLNSNSPLHF. CDR3 sequence (DNA): TGTGCCAGCAGCTTAAACAGTAATTCACCCCTCCACTTT.

This clonotype was seen a few times. The gene calls are TRBV6-5 and TRBJ2-5; D unresolved. Germline values: CDR1 MNHEY, CDR2 SVGAGI. The V end was cut by 1 base, the J end by 14 bases, with 11 bases between. There are 11 residues in the CDR3. The CDR3 protein is CASSYLGRSYF. The CDR3 DNA follows: TGTGCCAGCAGTTACTTGGGTCGGTCCTACTTC.

The gene calls are TRBV24-1 and TRBJ2-3, with no clear D. Per the germline V gene, CDR1 is KGHDR and CDR2 is SFDVKD. The CDR3 totals 16 residues. The V and J ends lost 2 bases and 4 bases respectively, with 15 bases between them. The CDR3 is CATSDSTETHPDTQYF. The CDR3 region has the DNA TGTGCCACCAGTGATTCCACGGAGACTCATCCAGATACGCAGTATTTT.

In its sample, this clonotype was seen many times. The chain links TRBV29-1 to TRBJ2-7; tentatively, D is TRBD2 (6 bases). The germline V and J ends were trimmed by 4 bases and 0 bases, with 10 bases remaining between them. Germline loops: CDR1 SQVTM, CDR2 ANQGSEA. This CDR3 has 13 residues. The CDR3 here is CSVGDSYSYEQYF. CDR3 DNA: TGCAGCGTTGGGGACTCCTACTCCTACGAGCAGTACTTC.

This clonotype occurred many times. This chain links TRBV10-3 with TRBJ1-4; 11 bases align to TRBD1. Germline lookup yields CDR1 ENHRY and CDR2 SYGVKD. With V trimmed by 5 bases and J by 8 bases, 4 bases remained unmatched. The CDR3 has 14 residues. The CDR3 reads CAISWGQGDEKLFF. The CDR3 bases are TGTGCCATCAGTTGGGGACAGGGGGACGAAAAACTGTTTTTT.

The table lists this clonotype with many counts. The chain is built from TRBV2 and TRBJ1-1; D not certain. V lost 5 bases to trimming and J lost 5 bases, with 6 bases between them. Germline V gene sequence: CDR1 SNHLY, CDR2 FYNNEI. The CDR3 totals 11 residues. The CDR3 is CASSPVTEAFF. For the CDR3, the DNA is TGTGCCAGCAGTCCCGTGACTGAAGCTTTCTTT.

Of note for this clonotype: This may arise from a read error, as a much more abundant clone is one base away. In this CDR3 the conserved last residue, phenylalanine or tryptophan, is missing, so a read error is likely. In DNA form, the CDR3 reads TGTGCCAGCAGCTCTGGGACAGGGGGCAACACTGAAGCTTTCCTT. This codes for CASSSGTGGNTEAFL. This chain connects TRBV7-6 to TRBJ1-1; TRBD1 matches 12 bases. The V segment lost 4 bases and the J segment 2 bases; nucleotides outside the gene matches: 2. This CDR3 spans 15 amino acids. CDR1 and CDR2 (germline): SGHVS, FNYEAQ.

With respect to this clonotype: A read error likely explains this, since a far larger clone differs by one base. This chain uses TRBV19 with TRBJ1-1; D not certain. CDR1 and CDR2 from the germline V gene are LNHDA and SQIVND (reference sequence). The CDR3 loop spans 12 amino acids. V gave up 8 bases and J gave up 5 bases, with 12 bases separating them. Here the CDR3 DNA reads TGTGCCAGTCGTCACGGAGGAACTGAAGCTTTCTTT. This encodes CASRHGGTEAFF.

This clonotype was counted between two and nine times. The V gene is TRBV14, the J gene TRBJ1-2, with D tentatively TRBD1 (6 bases). Germline V CDR1 and CDR2: SGHDN, FVKESK. Trimming stripped 5 bases from V and 3 bases from J, with 16 bases between. The CDR3 totals 15 residues. This chain's CDR3 is CASSLAPGHDYGYTF. CDR3 sequence (DNA): TGTGCCAGCAGCTTAGCGCCGGGACACGACTATGGCTACACCTTC.

This clonotype was recorded many times. This chain joins TRBV9 and TRBJ1-2; 8 positions agree with TRBD1. The trim removed 3 bases at V and 7 bases at J, leaving 14 bases unmatched. The CDR3 consists of 16 residues. Germline lookup yields CDR1 SGDLS and CDR2 YYNGEE. CDR3 in DNA: TGTGCCAGCAGCGCATCCGCCGGACAGGGTGCTCTTGGCTACACCTTC. Translating it yields CASSASAGQGALGYTF.

The J gene is TRBJ2-7, the V gene TRBV7-2; D possibly corresponds to TRBD1 (6 bases). V was shortened by 5 bases and J by 1 base, with 24 bases between the two germline ends. This CDR3 is 18 amino acids long. Per germline, CDR1 SGHTA and CDR2 FQGNSA. CDR3 nucleotide sequence: TGTGCCAGCAGCCAAGGCCCATTGGGGACAATGGATTCCTACGAGCAGTACTTC. It yields the protein CASSQGPLGTMDSYEQYF.

Details on this clonotype: The CDR3 does not end in the conserved phenylalanine or tryptophan, so this is likely a read error. V usage is TRBV12-3 or TRBV12-4 and J usage is TRBJ1-6; 7 positions match TRBD1. This CDR3 region has 14 residues. V gave up 1 base and J gave up 10 bases; unmatched junction bases: 4. The CDR3 bases are TGTGCCAGCAGTTTAGGGGCAGGGGGATCACCCCTCCACTCT. It translates to CASSLGAGGSPLHS.

This clonotype was recorded a few times. The chain links TRBV10-3 to TRBJ2-2; TRBD1 matches 7 bases. The CDR3 has 14 amino acids. V shed 8 bases, J shed 6 bases, and the junction held 9 bases outside the gene matches. Per the germline V gene, CDR1 is ENHRY and CDR2 is SYGVKD. CDR3 in amino acids: CAISGTAPPGELFF. The CDR3 DNA is TGTGCCATCTCGGGGACAGCTCCACCCGGGGAGCTGTTTTTT.

This clonotype was seen many times. The chain links TRBV7-3 to TRBJ2-5, with D possibly being TRBD1 (5 bases). Germline-derived CDR1 and CDR2 are SGHTA and FQGTGA. This CDR3 comprises 13 residues. The ends were cut back, 5 bases at V and 3 bases at J, with 10 bases in the middle. The CDR3 DNA reads TGTGCCAGCAGCGCTGACAGCAAAGAGACCCAGTACTTC. Translated, it gives CASSADSKETQYF. The variable domain in full, completed from reference TRBV7-3 and TRBJ2-5, reads GAGVSQTPSNKVTEKGKYVELRCDPISGHTALYWYRQSLGQGPEFLIYFQGTGAADDSGLPNDRFFAVRPEGSVSTLKIQRTERGDSAVYLCASSADSKETQYFGPGTRLLVL.

This clonotype was seen a few times. J is TRBJ1-4 and V is TRBV5-1; no clear D. The germline gives CDR1 SGHRS, CDR2 YFSETQ. V was cut by 3 bases and J by 0 bases, with 15 bases left in between. This CDR3 contains 17 residues. The CDR3 bases are TGCGCCAGCAGCTCGACCCGCAGGTTTGCAACTAATGAAAAACTGTTTTTT. Translation: CASSSTRRFATNEKLFF. The entire variable domain, with the rest obtained from reference TRBV5-1 and TRBJ1-4, is as follows: KAGVTQTPRYLIKTRGQQVTLSCSPISGHRSVSWYQQTPGQGLQFLFEYFSETQRNKGNFPGRFSGRQFSNSRSEMNVSTLELGDSALYLCASSSTRRFATNEKLFFGSGTQLSVL.

This chain connects TRBV19 to TRBJ1-2; D is perhaps TRBD1 (6 bases). Trimming removed 10 bases at V and 7 bases at J, with 19 bases between. Per germline, CDR1 LNHDA and CDR2 SQIVND (reference sequence). CDR3 length equals 13 residues. This CDR3 is CATILDRIPGYTF. Written as DNA, the CDR3 is TGTGCCACCATCCTAGACAGGATCCCTGGCTACACCTTC.

This clonotype appeared once. One end of the junction fails to match germline, which may point to a read error. The rearrangement uses TRBV10-3 and TRBJ1-4; D unresolved. This CDR3 contains 12 residues. Germline V gene lookup returns CDR1 ENHRY and CDR2 SYGVKD. The CDR3 region has the DNA TGTGCCGTCCGTGAGCCTGAGTCGATTCTCCTTTTT. Amino acid sequence: CAVREPESILLF.